This entry is about one TCR beta chain. Its specificity is unknown. This entry is derived from a study of shared clonotypes between healthy human individuals. Only in-frame clones appear in the TCRdb table, and some are missing; sequencing was by immunoSEQ multiplex PCR. The table has about 1.9 million clones, 80% to 95% seen once. This CDR3 region has 11 residues. General study points: The sampled material consisted only of blood, and tissue repertoires are likely to differ. Generation probability values for non-shared clonotypes were lower than those for clonotypes shared by all four donors.

Naive-designated CD8 cells lacked CD45RO, were positively enriched for CCR7, and omitted terminally differentiated effector memory CD45RA+ cells. This chain connects TRBV12-2 to TRBJ1-4; no check of the table's D call, TRBD1, against the DNA was made. TRBV12-2 is flagged as a pseudogene. Sequenced: naive CD8+ T cells from PBMCs. The sequence was obtained from a man between 18 and 35 years old in good health. Some clones in this sample may be carry-over from other donors' samples. In DNA form, the CDR3 reads TGTGCACCGAAGGGGCCGGAAAAACTGTTTTTT. This translates into CAPKGPEKLFF.